The 28 T cell receptor beta chains below were found in one sample sequenced in a study of PD-1 blockade in classical Hodgkin lymphoma. There was relapse after autologous stem cell transplantation in every patient, and there was variation in brentuximab vedotin exposure. Using immunoSEQ multiplex PCR, the repertoire was profiled, and TCRdb retains in-frame clones only, with some absent. Seen here are approximately 150,000 clones, approximately 72% observed once, and the top ten hold roughly 9.8%. Sequencing was performed on peripheral blood mononuclear cells (PBMCs), taken before the second cycle of nivolumab. Receptor source: a human donor with classical Hodgkin lymphoma.

This clone showed up just once. The chain joins TRBV19 to TRBJ1-1; unclear D gene. CDR1 is LNHDA and CDR2 is SQIVND in the germline V gene (reference sequence). The CDR3 extends over 15 amino acids. V shed 5 bases and J shed 2 bases, with 15 bases lying between them. In nucleotides, the CDR3 is TGTGCCAGTAGTCCCCGCCCGAACGGAAACACTGAAGCTTTCTTT. This translates into CASSPRPNGNTEAFF.

The chain carries TRBV5-5 and TRBJ1-5; the D gene is possibly TRBD1 (5 bases). CDR3 length: 15 residues. Deletions cut 4 bases from V and 2 bases from J, with 13 bases between. Germline CDR1 and CDR2: SGHKS and YYEKEE (reference sequence). CDR3 bases: TGTGCCAGCAGCCCCTGGGGAGGGGGCAATCAGCCCCAGCATTTT. Protein: CASSPWGGGNQPQHF. The complete variable domain, with remaining parts taken from reference TRBV5-5 and TRBJ1-5, reads DAGVTQSPTHLIKTRGQQVTLRCSPISGHKSVSWYQQVLGQGPQFIFQYYEKEERGRGNFPDRFSARQFPNYSSELNVNALLLGDSALYLCASSPWGGGNQPQHFGDGTRLSIL.

The rearrangement uses TRBV19 and TRBJ2-3; TRBD1 matches at 8 bases. This CDR3 has 17 amino acids. The J segment lost 3 bases and the V segment lost 5 bases, leaving 13 bases of the junction unmatched. The V gene's germline CDR1 is LNHDA and CDR2 SQIVND (reference sequence). The CDR3 DNA reads as TGTGCCAGTAGTCTCGGGCAGGGGGCTATCGGTACAGATACGCAGTATTTT. Translated, it gives CASSLGQGAIGTDTQYF.

V gene TRBV28 combines with J gene TRBJ2-3; 12 bases align to TRBD2. Germline CDR1 MDHEN, CDR2 SYDVKM. The CDR3 sequence is 17 residues long. With V trimmed by 5 bases and J by 3 bases, 9 bases remained unmatched. The CDR3 DNA follows: TGTGCCAGCAGTCCTTGGACTAGCGGGGTGGGTACAGATACGCAGTATTTT. It is translated as CASSPWTSGVGTDTQYF.

A word on this clone: Sequence at one end of the junction differs from germline and may be a read error. The genes are TRBV5-5 and TRBJ1-1; tentative D call: TRBD1 (6 bases). CDR1 is SGHKS, CDR2 YYEKEE, per germline (reference sequence). This CDR3 is 15 amino acids long. The CDR3 reads CASSPYRDSNTEAFF. The CDR3 DNA reads TGCGCCAGCAGCCCATACAGGGACTCGAACACTGAAGCTTTCTTT.

The chain is built from TRBV9 and TRBJ1-2; TRBD1 agrees at 7 bases. Germline lookup yields CDR1 SGDLS and CDR2 YYNGEE. The ends lost 4 bases at V and 3 bases at J; junction bases unmatched: 6. This CDR3 is built from 14 residues. The CDR3 DNA follows: TGTGCCAGCAGCCTCGACAGGGTTGACTATGGCTACACCTTC. It specifies CASSLDRVDYGYTF.

This rearrangement joins TRBV5-5 to TRBJ1-2, with D hard to call. Germline assignment: CDR1 SGHKS and CDR2 YYEKEE (reference sequence). The ends were cut back, 1 base at V and 2 bases at J, with 12 bases in the middle. The CDR3 runs 15 residues. The CDR3 nucleotides are TGTGCCAGCAGCTTGACTCTTTCAACCAACTATGGCTACACCTTC. It codes for CASSLTLSTNYGYTF.

The chain is built from TRBV6-5 and TRBJ1-4; D not certain. V gave up 6 bases and J gave up 0 bases, with 11 bases separating them. CDR1 is MNHEY, CDR2 SVGAGI, per germline. The CDR3 has 15 residues. The CDR3 region has the DNA TGTGCCAGCAGACTCCTAACTGCAACTAATGAAAAACTGTTTTTT. Its translation: CASRLLTATNEKLFF.

The chain couples TRBV11-3 to TRBJ1-2; tentative D call: TRBD1 (6 bases). The CDR3 is 15 amino acids. Germline-derived CDR1 and CDR2 are SGHNT and YENEEA. V was shortened by 3 bases and J by 3 bases, with 14 bases between the two germline ends. CDR3 residues: CASSFPWRGDYGYTF. Here the CDR3 DNA reads TGTGCCAGCAGCTTCCCGTGGAGGGGGGACTATGGCTACACCTTC.

The chain couples TRBV25-1 to TRBJ2-7; D might be TRBD1 or TRBD2, each matching 5 bases. V was pared by 8 bases and J by 1 base, with 15 bases between. The CDR3 has 14 residues. Germline loops: CDR1 MGHDK, CDR2 SYGVNS. In DNA, the CDR3 is TGTGCCAGCTCGGGACCGCGCAATTCCTACGAGCAGTACTTC. Its translation: CASSGPRNSYEQYF.

This sequence joins TRBV5-6 and TRBJ2-3; maybe TRBD1 (5 bases). The CDR3 runs 16 residues. Trimming removed 0 bases at V and 3 bases at J, with 14 bases between. Per the germline V gene, CDR1 is SGHDT and CDR2 is YYEEEE. CDR3 loop: CASSLAPGRATDTQYF. The CDR3 DNA is TGTGCCAGCAGCTTGGCCCCGGGCAGGGCAACAGATACGCAGTATTTT.

The chain combines TRBV28 with TRBJ2-5; D remains ambiguous. The CDR3 runs 13 residues. Germline assignment: CDR1 MDHEN and CDR2 SYDVKM. V was cut by 8 bases and J by 0 bases, with 10 bases left in between. As DNA, the CDR3 is TGTGCCAGCTCGATGGAGTACCAAGAGACCCAGTACTTC. Translating gives CASSMEYQETQYF.

The chain couples TRBV19 to TRBJ2-7, with a possible D match to TRBD2 (6 bases). The CDR3 length is 15 residues. V was cut by 8 bases and J by 2 bases, with 19 bases left in between. CDR1 is LNHDA, CDR2 SQIVND, per germline (reference sequence). This CDR3 is CASGASAGITYEQYF. The CDR3, as DNA: TGTGCCAGTGGGGCTAGCGCTGGGATAACCTACGAGCAGTACTTC.

The chain recombines TRBV18 with TRBJ1-1, with D perhaps matching TRBD1 (6 bases). The germline V and J ends were trimmed by 8 bases and 7 bases, with 11 bases remaining between them. Germline values: CDR1 KGHSH, CDR2 LQKENI. The length of the CDR3 is 11 residues. The CDR3 is CASARGSEAFF. The CDR3 bases are TGTGCCAGCGCGAGGGGGAGTGAAGCTTTCTTT. The variable domain in full, completed from reference TRBV18 and TRBJ1-1, reads NAGVMQNPRHLVRRRGQEARLRCSPMKGHSHVYWYRQLPEEGLKFMVYLQKENIIDESGMPKERFSAEFPKEGPSILRIQQVVRGDSAAYFCASARGSEAFFGQGTRLTVV.

This clone was picked up a small number of times. V is TRBV7-6 and J is TRBJ2-5; 14 bases are a match to TRBD2. CDR3 size: 17 residues. J lost 4 bases, V lost 7 bases, and 11 bases had no gene match. CDR1 and CDR2 from the germline V gene are SGHVS and FNYEAQ. CDR3 nucleotides: TGTGCCAGCATGGGACTAGCGGGAGCCAAGAGCGGAGAGACCCAGTACTTC. Protein product: CASMGLAGAKSGETQYF.

This chain links TRBV10-3 with TRBJ2-5; TRBD2 matches at 7 bases. This CDR3 is built from 16 residues. Per germline, CDR1 ENHRY and CDR2 SYGVKD. J gave up 2 bases and V 4 bases, and 10 bases lay outside the gene matches. CDR3 sequence (DNA): TGTGCCATCAGTGTGCTAGCGGCCGAGGAACAAGAGACCCAGTACTTC. Its translation: CAISVLAAEEQETQYF.

The chain has TRBV6-5 and TRBJ2-3; D possibly uses TRBD1 or TRBD2 (6 bases each). The germline V gene encodes CDR1 MNHEY and CDR2 SVGAGI. V lost 2 bases, J lost 4 bases, and 13 bases lay in between. This CDR3 comprises 15 residues. The CDR3 sequence: CASSYGGLGADTQYF. For the CDR3, the DNA is TGTGCCAGCAGTTACGGGGGGCTAGGGGCAGATACGCAGTATTTT.

This chain joins TRBV15 and TRBJ1-4, with D uncertain. The V and J ends lost 2 bases and 8 bases respectively, with 12 bases between them. Germline CDR1 reads LNHNV; CDR2 reads YYDKDF (reference sequence). The CDR3 extends over 14 amino acids. This chain's CDR3 is CATSRNPAGEKLFF. The CDR3 coding sequence is TGTGCCACCAGCAGAAACCCGGCGGGAGAAAAACTGTTTTTT. Full variable domain (remainder filled in from reference TRBV15 and TRBJ1-4): DAMVIQNPRYQVTQFGKPVTLSCSQTLNHNVMYWYQQKSSQAPKLLFHYYDKDFNNEADTPDNFQSRRPNTSFCFLDIRSPGLGDTAMYLCATSRNPAGEKLFFGSGTQLSVL.

The genes are TRBV20-1 and TRBJ2-7; D is unclear. The CDR3 runs 10 residues. Germline V gene data show CDR1 as DFQATT and CDR2 as SNEGSKA (reference sequence). The germline V and J ends were trimmed by 3 bases and 12 bases, with 12 bases remaining between them. The CDR3 DNA follows: TGCAGTGCTAGGAGGTGGATGGTGTACTTC. Residues: CSARRWMVYF.

This clone was seen a handful of times. The CDR3 sequence is CASSKGGGTGVYNEQFF. For the CDR3, the DNA is TGTGCCAGTAGCAAAGGGGGCGGGACAGGGGTATACAATGAGCAGTTCTTC. The V call is TRBV19, the J call TRBJ2-1; 10 nucleotides align to TRBD1. Germline CDR1 is LNHDA and CDR2 is SQIVND (reference sequence). The V segment lost 6 bases and the J segment 4 bases; nucleotides outside the gene matches: 12. The CDR3 sequence is 17 residues long.

The gene calls are TRBV7-2 and TRBJ2-5, with D perhaps matching TRBD2 (7 bases). Matching the DNA end better, TRBJ2-7 makes the J call doubtful. The CDR3 sequence is 18 residues long. Per germline, CDR1 SGHTA and CDR2 FQGNSA. The CDR3 DNA reads as TGTGCCAGCAGCTTACCGACCCAAGGGGGGGGCGGCTCCTACGAGCAGTACTTC. Translating it yields CASSLPTQGGGGSYEQYF.

The CDR3 region is CATSRAPSYEQYF. DNA of the CDR3: TGTGCCACCAGCAGAGCCCCCTCCTACGAGCAGTACTTC. The chain combines TRBV15 with TRBJ2-7; unclear D gene. In germline, CDR1 is LNHNV, CDR2 YYDKDF (reference sequence). This CDR3 contains 13 residues. V was cut by 1 base and J by 0 bases, with 4 bases left in between.

The genes are TRBV5-6 and TRBJ2-7; 7 bases are a match to TRBD2. The CDR3 totals 15 residues. Germline assignment: CDR1 SGHDT and CDR2 YYEEEE. Trimming cost V 0 bases and J 5 bases; bases outside gene matches: 8. DNA of the CDR3: TGTGCCAGCAGCTTGGGGCCCCAGCGGGACCACGAGCAGTACTTC. This gives the protein CASSLGPQRDHEQYF.

This clone was counted only a few times. The chain couples TRBV28 to TRBJ1-2, with a tentative D call TRBD1 (5 bases). CDR3 length: 14 amino acids. From germline, CDR1 is MDHEN and CDR2 SYDVKM. V lost 5 bases, J lost 4 bases, and 14 bases lay in between. This CDR3 is CASSPPPGGYGYTF. Here the CDR3 DNA reads TGTGCCAGCAGTCCCCCGCCTGGGGGCTATGGCTACACCTTC.

V and J are TRBV28 and TRBJ2-3; 9 bases match TRBD2. The CDR3 consists of 17 residues. The germline CDR1 and CDR2 sequences are MDHEN and SYDVKM. V was pared by 2 bases and J by 2 bases, with 8 bases of the junction left unmatched. The CDR3 is CASSLNGASGITDTQYF. The CDR3 DNA is TGTGCCAGCAGTTTAAATGGGGCTAGCGGGATCACAGATACGCAGTATTTT.

The gene calls are TRBV7-2 and TRBJ2-2; no definite D call. Germline CDR1 is SGHTA and CDR2 is FQGNSA. The length of the CDR3 is 15 residues. Deletions cut 1 base from V and 7 bases from J, with 13 bases between. CDR3 nucleotides: TGTGCCAGCAGCTTAGTTTTGGGCAGATACGGGGAGCTGTTTTTT. Amino acid sequence: CASSLVLGRYGELFF.

This chain's CDR3 is CASSPQSKGYEQYF. The DNA for the CDR3 is TGTGCCAGCAGCCCGCAAAGTAAGGGCTACGAGCAGTACTTC. The chain couples TRBV5-4 to TRBJ2-7; no clear D. V was trimmed by 4 bases and J by 3 bases, leaving 14 bases between them. Per germline, CDR1 SGHNT and CDR2 YYREEE (reference sequence). The CDR3 extends over 14 amino acids. Filled out from reference TRBV5-4 and TRBJ2-7, the complete variable domain reads ETGVTQSPTHLIKTRGQQVTLRCSSQSGHNTVSWYQQALGQGPQFIFQYYREEENGRGNFPPRFSGLQFPNYSSELNVNALELDDSALYLCASSPQSKGYEQYFGPGTRLTVT.

CDR3 sequence reads: CASGKKETQYF. The CDR3 DNA reads as TGTGCCAGCGGGAAGAAAGAGACCCAGTACTTC. The rearrangement joins TRBV7-3 to TRBJ2-5, with D uncertain. Trimming stripped 8 bases from V and 3 bases from J, with 7 bases between. CDR1 and CDR2 from the germline V gene are SGHTA and FQGTGA. This CDR3 spans 11 amino acids.